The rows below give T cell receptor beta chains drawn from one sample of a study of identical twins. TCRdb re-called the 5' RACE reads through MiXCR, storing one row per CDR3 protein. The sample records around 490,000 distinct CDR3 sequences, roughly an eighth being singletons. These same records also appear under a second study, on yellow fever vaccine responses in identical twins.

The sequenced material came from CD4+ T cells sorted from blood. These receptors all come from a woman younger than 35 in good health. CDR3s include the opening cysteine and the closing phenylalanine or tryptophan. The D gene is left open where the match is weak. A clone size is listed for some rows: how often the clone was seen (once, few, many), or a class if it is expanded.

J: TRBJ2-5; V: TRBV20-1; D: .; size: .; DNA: TGCAGTGCCGACGGGGCTAATCTCCAAGAGACCCAGTACTTC; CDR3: CSADGANLQETQYF
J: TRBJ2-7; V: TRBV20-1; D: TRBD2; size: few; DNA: TGCAGTGCTAGGATACTAGCGGGAGTTCTCGAGCAGTACTTC; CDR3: CSARILAGVLEQYF
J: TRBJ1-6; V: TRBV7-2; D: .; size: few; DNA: TGTGCCAGCAGCTTAGTGGGGCTTAATTCACCCCTCCACTTT; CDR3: CASSLVGLNSPLHF
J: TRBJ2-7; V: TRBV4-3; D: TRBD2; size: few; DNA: TGCGCCAGCAGCCCCCGGGGGGGGAGCGGAGCCTACGAGCAGTACTTC; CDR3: CASSPRGGSGAYEQYF
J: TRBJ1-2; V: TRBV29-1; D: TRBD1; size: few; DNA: TGCAGCGTTCGACAGGGGCCCTCCTATGGCTACACCTTC; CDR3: CSVRQGPSYGYTF
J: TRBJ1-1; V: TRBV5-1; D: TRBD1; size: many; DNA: TGCGCCAGCAGCTCGGGACAGCTGAACACTGAAGCTTTCTTT; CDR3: CASSSGQLNTEAFF
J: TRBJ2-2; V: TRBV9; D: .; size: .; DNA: TGTGCCAGCAGCCCCCGGACCAGGAACACCGGGGAGCTGTTTTTT; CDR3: CASSPRTRNTGELFF
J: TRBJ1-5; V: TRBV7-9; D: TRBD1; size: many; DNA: TGTGCCAGCAGCCATAAGGGACAGGGCCTACCCCATCAGCCCCAGCATTTT; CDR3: CASSHKGQGLPHQPQHF
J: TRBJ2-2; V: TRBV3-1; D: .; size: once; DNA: TGTGCCAGCAGCCCCCGGACAAACGGGGAGCTGTTTTTT; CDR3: CASSPRTNGELFF
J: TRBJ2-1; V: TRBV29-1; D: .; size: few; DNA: TGCAGCGTTGATCTGGGGGGGCTCGTCAAGCAGTTCTTC; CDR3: CSVDLGGLVKQFF
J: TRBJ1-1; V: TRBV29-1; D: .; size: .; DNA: TGCAGCGTTGAAGGGCATCCGAACACTGAAGCTTTCTTT; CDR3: CSVEGHPNTEAFF
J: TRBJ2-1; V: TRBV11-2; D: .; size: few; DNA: TGTGCCAGCAGCTTAAAGGGTGAGCAGTTCTTC; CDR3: CASSLKGEQFF
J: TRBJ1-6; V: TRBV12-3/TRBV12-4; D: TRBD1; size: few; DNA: TGTGCCAGCAGGTTGCCGGGACAGGTTTCACCCCTCCACTTT; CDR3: CASRLPGQVSPLHF
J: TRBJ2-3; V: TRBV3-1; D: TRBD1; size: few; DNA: TGTGCCAGCAGCCAAGGCGACGGGACAGAGACAACGGATACGCAGTATTTT; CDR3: CASSQGDGTETTDTQYF
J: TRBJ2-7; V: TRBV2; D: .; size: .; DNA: TGTGCCAGCACCTTAGGACAGTCCTACGAGCAGTACTTC; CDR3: CASTLGQSYEQYF
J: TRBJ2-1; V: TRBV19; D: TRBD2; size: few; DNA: TGTGCCAGTAGTCGACCGGGACTAGCGGGCAACAATGAGCAGTTCTTC; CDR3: CASSRPGLAGNNEQFF
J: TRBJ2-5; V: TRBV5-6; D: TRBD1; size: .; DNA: TGTGCCAGCAGCGAGGGACCAGGGGGCGGGACCCAGTACTTC; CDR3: CASSEGPGGGTQYF
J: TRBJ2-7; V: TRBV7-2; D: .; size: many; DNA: TGTGCCAGCAGCCCTACCCGGGACTCGCCACGGGAGCAGTACTTC; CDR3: CASSPTRDSPREQYF
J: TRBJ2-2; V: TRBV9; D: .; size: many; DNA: TGTGCCAGCTCGGGGTCCACCGGGGAGCTGTTTTTT; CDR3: CASSGSTGELFF
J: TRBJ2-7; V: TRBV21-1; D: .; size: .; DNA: TGTGCCAGCAGCAAAGCGCCCAAGCTGGGAGGGAGCGAGCAGTACTTC; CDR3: CASSKAPKLGGSEQYF
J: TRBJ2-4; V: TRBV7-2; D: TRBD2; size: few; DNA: TGTGCCAGCAGCTTCGGACTAGCGGGGGTTGAAAACATTCAGTACTTC; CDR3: CASSFGLAGVENIQYF
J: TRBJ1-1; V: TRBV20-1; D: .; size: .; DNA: TGCAGTGCTTGTTTCAGCACGTTGAACACTGAAGCTTTCTTT; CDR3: CSACFSTLNTEAFF
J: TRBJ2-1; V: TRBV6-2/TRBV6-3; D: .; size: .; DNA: TGTGCCAGCAGTTACTTACTACGGGGCAGTGAGCAGTTCTTC; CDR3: CASSYLLRGSEQFF
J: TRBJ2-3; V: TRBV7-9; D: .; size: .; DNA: TGTGCCAGCAGCTTAGTTATCACAGATACGCAGTATTTT; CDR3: CASSLVITDTQYF
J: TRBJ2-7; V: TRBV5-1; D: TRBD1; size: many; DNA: TGCGCCAGCAGCTTGGAAACGGGACAGACCTACGAGCAGTACTTC; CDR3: CASSLETGQTYEQYF
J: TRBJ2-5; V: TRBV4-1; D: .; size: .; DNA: TGCGCCAGCAGCCTGCTCAGGGTCCAAGAGACCCAGTACTTC; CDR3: CASSLLRVQETQYF
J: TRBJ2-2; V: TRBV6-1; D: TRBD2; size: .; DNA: TGTGCCAGCAGTACCCCGGGCGGGAGGGGTGATACCGGGGAGCTGTTTTTT; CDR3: CASSTPGGRGDTGELFF
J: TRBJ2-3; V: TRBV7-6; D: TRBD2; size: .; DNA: TGTGCCAGCAGCTTAGTCGTTACTAGCGGGCTGAGCGTGGGTACGCAGTATTTT; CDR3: CASSLVVTSGLSVGTQYF
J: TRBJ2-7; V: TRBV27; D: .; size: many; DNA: TGTGCCAGCAGTTTAGGCGCCGGACTTGGGTACGAGCAGTACTTC; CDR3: CASSLGAGLGYEQYF
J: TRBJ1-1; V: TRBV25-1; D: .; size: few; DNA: TGTGCCAGCAGGGGGGAGGGGGTGAACACTGAAGCTTTCTTT; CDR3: CASRGEGVNTEAFF
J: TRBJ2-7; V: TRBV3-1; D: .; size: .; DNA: TGTGCCAGCAGCCAAGGGCCGGGGCCCGAGCAGTACTTC; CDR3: CASSQGPGPEQYF
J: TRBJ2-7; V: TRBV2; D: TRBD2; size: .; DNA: TGTGCCAGCAGTGTGGCACTAGCGGGAAACTACGAGCAGTACTTC; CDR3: CASSVALAGNYEQYF
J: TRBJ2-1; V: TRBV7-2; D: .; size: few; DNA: TGTGCCAGCAGCTTTAGAGACAGCACCTCATCCTACAATGAGCAGTTCTTC; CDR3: CASSFRDSTSSYNEQFF
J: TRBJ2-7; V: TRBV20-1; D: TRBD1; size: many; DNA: TGCAGTGCAGATCCGGGACAGGTAACCTACGAGCAGTACTTC; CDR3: CSADPGQVTYEQYF
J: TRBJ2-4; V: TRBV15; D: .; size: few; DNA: TGTGCCACCAGCAGAGATTTAGAGGGAGCCAAAAACATTCAGTACTTC; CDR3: CATSRDLEGAKNIQYF